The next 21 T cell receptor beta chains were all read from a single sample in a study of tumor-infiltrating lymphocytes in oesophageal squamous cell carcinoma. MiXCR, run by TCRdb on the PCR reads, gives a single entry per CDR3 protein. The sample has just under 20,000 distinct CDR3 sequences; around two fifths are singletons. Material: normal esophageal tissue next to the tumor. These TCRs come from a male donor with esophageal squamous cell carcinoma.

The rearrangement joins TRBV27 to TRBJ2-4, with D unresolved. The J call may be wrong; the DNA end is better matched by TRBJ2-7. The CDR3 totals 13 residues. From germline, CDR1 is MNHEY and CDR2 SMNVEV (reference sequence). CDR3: CASTSRRTYEQYF. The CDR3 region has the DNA TGTGCCAGCACGAGCAGGAGAACCTACGAGCAGTACTTC.

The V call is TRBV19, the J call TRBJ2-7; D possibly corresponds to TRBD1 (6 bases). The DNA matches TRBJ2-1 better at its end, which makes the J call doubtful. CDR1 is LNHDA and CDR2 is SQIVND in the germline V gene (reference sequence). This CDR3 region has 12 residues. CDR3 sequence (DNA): TGTGCCAGTAGTACTCAGGGGTACGAGCAGTTCTTC. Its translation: CASSTQGYEQFF.

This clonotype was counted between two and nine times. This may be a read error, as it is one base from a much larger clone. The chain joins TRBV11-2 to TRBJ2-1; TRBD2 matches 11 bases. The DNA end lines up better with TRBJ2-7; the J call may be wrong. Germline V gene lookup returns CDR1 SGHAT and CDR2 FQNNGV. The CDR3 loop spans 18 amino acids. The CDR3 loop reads CASSLDPPTSGTYNEQYF. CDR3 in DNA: TGTGCCAGCAGCTTAGATCCCCCGACTAGCGGGACCTACAATGAGCAGTACTTC.

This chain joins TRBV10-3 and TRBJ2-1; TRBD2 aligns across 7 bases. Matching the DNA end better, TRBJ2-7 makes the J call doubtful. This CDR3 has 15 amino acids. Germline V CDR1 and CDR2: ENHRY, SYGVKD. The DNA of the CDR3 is TGTGCCACCAGCGGGCCAGCGGGGCCCTCCTACGAGCAGTACTTC. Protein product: CATSGPAGPSYEQYF.

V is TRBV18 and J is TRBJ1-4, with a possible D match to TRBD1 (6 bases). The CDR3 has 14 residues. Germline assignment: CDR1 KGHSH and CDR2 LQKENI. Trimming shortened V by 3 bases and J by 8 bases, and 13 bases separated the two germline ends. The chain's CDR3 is CASSPSGVEEKLFF. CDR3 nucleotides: TGTGCCAGCTCACCCTCAGGGGTTGAAGAAAAACTGTTTTTT.

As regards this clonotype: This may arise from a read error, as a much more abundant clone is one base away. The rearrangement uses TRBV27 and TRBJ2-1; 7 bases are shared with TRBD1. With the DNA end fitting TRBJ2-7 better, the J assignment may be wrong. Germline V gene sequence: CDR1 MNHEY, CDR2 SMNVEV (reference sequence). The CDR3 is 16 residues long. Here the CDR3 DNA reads TGTGCCAGCAGCCTAGGAGGACAGGCGTTCTACAATGAGCAGTACTTC. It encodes CASSLGGQAFYNEQYF.

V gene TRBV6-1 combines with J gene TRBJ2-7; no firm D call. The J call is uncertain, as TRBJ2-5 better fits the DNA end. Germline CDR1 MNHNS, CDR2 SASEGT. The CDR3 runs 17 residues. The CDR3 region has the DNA TGTGCCAGCAGTGATAATTATCGGAGAAAACCCCAAGAGACCCAGTACTTC. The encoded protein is CASSDNYRRKPQETQYF.

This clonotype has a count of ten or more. CDR3 protein: CASSLGLTPDEQYF. The CDR3 nucleotides are TGTGCCAGCAGCTTAGGGCTCACCCCGGACGAGCAGTACTTC. This chain uses TRBV7-9 with TRBJ2-7; D is uncertain. The germline CDR1 and CDR2 sequences are SEHNR and FQNEAQ (reference sequence). There are 14 residues in the CDR3. Trimming pared 1 base from V and 5 bases from J, leaving 12 bases between.

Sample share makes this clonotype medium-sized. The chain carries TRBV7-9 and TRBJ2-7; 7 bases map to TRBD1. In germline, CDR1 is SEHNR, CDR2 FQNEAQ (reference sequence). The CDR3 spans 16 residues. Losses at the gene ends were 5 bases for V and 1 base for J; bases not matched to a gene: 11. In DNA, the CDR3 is TGTGCCAGCAGCAACCCCCGACAGGGTGGGTCCTACGAGCAGTACTTC. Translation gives CASSNPRQGGSYEQYF.

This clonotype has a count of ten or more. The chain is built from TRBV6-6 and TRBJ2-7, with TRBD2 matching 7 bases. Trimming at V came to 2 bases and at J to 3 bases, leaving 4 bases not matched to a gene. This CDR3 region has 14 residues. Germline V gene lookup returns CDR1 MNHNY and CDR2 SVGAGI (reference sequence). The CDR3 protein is CASSYLGGYYEQYF. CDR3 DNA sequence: TGTGCCAGCAGTTACCTCGGGGGGTACTACGAGCAGTACTTC.

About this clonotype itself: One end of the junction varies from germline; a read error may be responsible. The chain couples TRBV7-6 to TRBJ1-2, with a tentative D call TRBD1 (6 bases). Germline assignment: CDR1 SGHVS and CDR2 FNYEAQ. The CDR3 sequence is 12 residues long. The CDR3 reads CASSRDNYGHTF. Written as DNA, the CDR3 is TGTGCCAGCAGCCGGGACAACTATGGCCACACCTTC.

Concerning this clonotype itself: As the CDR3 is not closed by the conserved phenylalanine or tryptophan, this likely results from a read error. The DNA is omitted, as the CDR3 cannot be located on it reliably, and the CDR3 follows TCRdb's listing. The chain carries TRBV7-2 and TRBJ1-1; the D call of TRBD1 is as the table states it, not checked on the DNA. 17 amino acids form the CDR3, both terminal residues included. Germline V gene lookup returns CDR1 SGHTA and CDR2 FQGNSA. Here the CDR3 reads CASSLGRERSYEQYFGP.

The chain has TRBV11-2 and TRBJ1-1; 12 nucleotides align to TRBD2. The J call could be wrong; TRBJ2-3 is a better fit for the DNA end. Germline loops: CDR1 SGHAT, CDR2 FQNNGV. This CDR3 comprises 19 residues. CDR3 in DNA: TGTGCCAGCAGCTTAGTTAGGACTAGCGGGGCCACCCTCACAGATACGCAGTATTTT. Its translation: CASSLVRTSGATLTDTQYF.

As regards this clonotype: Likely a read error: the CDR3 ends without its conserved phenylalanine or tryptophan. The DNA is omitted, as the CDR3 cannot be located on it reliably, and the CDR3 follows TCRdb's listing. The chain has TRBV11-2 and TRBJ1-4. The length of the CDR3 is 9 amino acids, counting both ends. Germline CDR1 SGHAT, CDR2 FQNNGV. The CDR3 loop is CASSLGSRS.

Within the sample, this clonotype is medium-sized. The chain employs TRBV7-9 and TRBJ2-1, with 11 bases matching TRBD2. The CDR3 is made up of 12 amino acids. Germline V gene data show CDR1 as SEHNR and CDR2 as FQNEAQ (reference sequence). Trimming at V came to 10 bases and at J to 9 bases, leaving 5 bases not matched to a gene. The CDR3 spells CANEGLAVEQFF. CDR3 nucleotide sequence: TGTGCCAACGAGGGACTAGCGGTTGAGCAGTTCTTC.

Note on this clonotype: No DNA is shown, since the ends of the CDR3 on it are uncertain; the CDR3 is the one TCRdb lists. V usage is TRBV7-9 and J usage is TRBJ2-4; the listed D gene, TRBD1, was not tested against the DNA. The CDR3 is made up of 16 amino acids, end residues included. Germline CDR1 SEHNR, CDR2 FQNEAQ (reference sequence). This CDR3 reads CASSLVQGELWLHLRF.

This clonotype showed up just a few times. The CDR3 spells CSARRLAGVKNIQYF. The CDR3 bases are TGCAGTGCTCGAAGACTAGCGGGTGTCAAAAACATTCAGTACTTC. The rearrangement uses TRBV20-1 and TRBJ2-7, with TRBD2 identical over 10 bases. TRBJ2-4 explains the end of the DNA better; the J call may be wrong. The CDR3 totals 15 residues. Per germline, CDR1 DFQATT and CDR2 SNEGSKA (reference sequence).

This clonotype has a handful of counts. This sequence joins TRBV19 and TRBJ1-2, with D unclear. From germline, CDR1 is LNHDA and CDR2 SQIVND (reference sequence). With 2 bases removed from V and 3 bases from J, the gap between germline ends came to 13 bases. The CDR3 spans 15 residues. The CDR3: CASSIYIGQDYGYTF. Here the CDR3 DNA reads TGTGCCAGTAGTATATATATCGGGCAGGACTATGGCTACACCTTC. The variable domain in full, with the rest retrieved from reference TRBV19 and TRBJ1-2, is DGGITQSPKYLFRKEGQNVTLSCEQNLNHDAMYWYRQDPGQGLRLIYYSQIVNDFQKGDIAEGYSVSREKKESFPLTVTSAQKNPTAFYLCASSIYIGQDYGYTFGSGTRLTVV.

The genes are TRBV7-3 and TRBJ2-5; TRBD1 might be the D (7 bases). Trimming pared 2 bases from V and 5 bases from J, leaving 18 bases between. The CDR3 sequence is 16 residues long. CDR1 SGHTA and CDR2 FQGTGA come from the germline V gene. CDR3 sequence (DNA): TGTGCCAGCAGCTTAGGGGGGACAGTAAATAGGGAGACCCAGTACTTC. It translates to CASSLGGTVNRETQYF.

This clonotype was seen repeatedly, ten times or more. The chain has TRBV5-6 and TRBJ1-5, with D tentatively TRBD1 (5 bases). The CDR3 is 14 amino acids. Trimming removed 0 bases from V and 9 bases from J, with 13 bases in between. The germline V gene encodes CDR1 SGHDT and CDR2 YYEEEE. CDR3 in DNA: TGTGCCAGCAGCTTGGGGGACGGGTTGGGGCCCCAGCATTTT. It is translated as CASSLGDGLGPQHF.

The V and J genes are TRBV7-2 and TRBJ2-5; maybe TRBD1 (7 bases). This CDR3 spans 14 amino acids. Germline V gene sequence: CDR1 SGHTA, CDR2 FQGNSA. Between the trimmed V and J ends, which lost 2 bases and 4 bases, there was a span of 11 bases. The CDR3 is CASSLQGGGETQYF. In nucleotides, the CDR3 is TGTGCCAGCAGCTTACAGGGGGGTGGAGAGACCCAGTACTTC.